This T cell receptor (beta chain) derives from a study of T cells in tumors after PD-1 blockade. Study-level information: No patient had prior checkpoint blockade, systemic immunosuppression, or radiotherapy within 4 weeks. A subset received ongoing vismodegib 150 mg daily alongside anti-PD-1 therapy. Points from the study as a whole: Blood contained about 40% of the tumor's TCR clonotypes.

About this clone: The target antigen is unknown. Distinct nucleotide sequences in the sample also encode this CDR3.

Sequencing was performed with immunoSEQ multiplex PCR; in TCRdb, only in-frame clones are kept and a portion is missing. The table lists some 43,000 clones, over 70% of them singletons. Genomic DNA template from tumor biopsies or peripheral blood, roughly 616 ng to 6,500 ng input. This CDR3 region has 16 residues. V was trimmed by 1 base and J by 7 bases, leaving 16 bases between them. CDR1 is SGHVS and CDR2 is FNYEAQ in the germline V gene. This chain joins TRBV7-6 and TRBJ1-4; D is perhaps TRBD1 (5 bases). The sample here was PBMCs, taken before anti-PD-1 treatment. This TCR came from a human donor with basal cell carcinoma. The CDR3 sequence: CASSLGGGRIAEKLFF. As DNA, the CDR3 is TGTGCCAGCAGCTTAGGGGGGGGTCGAATTGCTGAAAAACTGTTTTTT.